The 15 T cell receptor beta chains below all came from one sample that was sequenced in a study of CD8+ T cells in alopecia areata. Treatment noted: oral pan-JAK inhibitor, 5-10 mg twice daily. As the sequencing template, cDNA was produced by extracting RNA and reverse transcribing it. The data were produced by immunoSEQ multiplex PCR, yet TCRdb's version contains in-frame clones alone and is incomplete. The table has roughly 280,000 clones, about 62% seen once. The sequenced sample was CD4+ T cells sorted from blood, obtained around week 54, from a patient treated with tofacitinib. The source is a human donor with alopecia areata.

The gene calls are TRBV7-9 and TRBJ1-2; D unresolved. V lost 5 bases, J lost 4 bases, and 8 bases lay in between. CDR1 is SEHNR and CDR2 is FQNEAQ in the germline V gene (reference sequence). The CDR3 runs to 12 residues. The CDR3, as DNA: TGTGCCAGCAGCCTGGGCCTCTATGGCTACACCTTC. It codes for CASSLGLYGYTF.

At least ten counts were recorded for this clone. CDR3 protein: CASSPGASGGYTF. Written as DNA, the CDR3 is TGTGCCAGCAGCCCAGGGGCCTCCGGAGGCTACACCTTC. The gene calls are TRBV13 and TRBJ1-2; weak D call: TRBD1 (6 bases). V was clipped by 5 bases and J by 8 bases, with 15 bases between them. The length of the CDR3 is 13 residues. Germline-derived CDR1 and CDR2 are PRHDT and FYEKMQ (reference sequence).

The J gene is TRBJ1-6, the V gene TRBV25-1; possibly TRBD1 for D (5 bases). CDR1 is MGHDK and CDR2 is SYGVNS in the germline V gene. V was clipped by 6 bases and J by 5 bases, with 20 bases between them. This CDR3 has 17 residues. As DNA, the CDR3 is TGTGCCAGCAGCAGTGGTTTAGGCGACAGCCATAATTCACCCCTCCACTTT. Its translation: CASSSGLGDSHNSPLHF.

V usage is TRBV20-1 and J usage is TRBJ2-5; D gene unclear. In germline, CDR1 is DFQATT, CDR2 SNEGSKA (reference sequence). V was clipped by 5 bases and J by 5 bases, with 9 bases between them. The CDR3 covers 11 residues. CDR3 loop: CSAVERETQYF. The CDR3 DNA follows: TGCAGTGCTGTCGAAAGGGAGACCCAGTACTTC.

This clone occurred a few times. Written as DNA, the CDR3 is TGCAGCGTTTACCCTCAAGAGACCCAGTACTTC. It translates to CSVYPQETQYF. The J gene is TRBJ2-5, the V gene TRBV29-1; unclear D gene. The germline CDR1 and CDR2 sequences are SQVTM and ANQGSEA. The CDR3 contains 11 residues. V lost 5 bases and J 2 bases, leaving 6 bases between the germline ends.

The V call is TRBV27, the J call TRBJ2-7, with D perhaps TRBD2 (6 bases). In germline, CDR1 is MNHEY, CDR2 SMNVEV (reference sequence). Trimming removed 3 bases from V and 0 bases from J, with 18 bases in between. CDR3 size: 17 residues. CDR3 in DNA: TGTGCCAGCAGTTTGGCCCCCTTGGCGGGGAACTCCTACGAGCAGTACTTC. It encodes CASSLAPLAGNSYEQYF.

V usage is TRBV6-5 and J usage is TRBJ1-6; maybe TRBD1 (6 bases). Germline-derived CDR1 and CDR2 are MNHEY and SVGAGI. This CDR3 is built from 14 residues. Trimming stripped 5 bases from V and 8 bases from J, with 13 bases between. The CDR3 nucleotides are TGTGCCAGCAGTCCCCTGGACAGCCATTCACCCCTCCACTTT. The encoded protein is CASSPLDSHSPLHF.

This sequence joins TRBV18 and TRBJ1-2; maybe TRBD1 (6 bases). Germline V gene lookup returns CDR1 KGHSH and CDR2 LQKENI. The CDR3 has 15 residues. V was shortened by 3 bases and J by 6 bases, with 17 bases between the two germline ends. The CDR3 spells CASSPPGTGHDGYTF. As DNA, the CDR3 is TGTGCCAGCTCACCTCCCGGCACGGGACACGATGGCTACACCTTC.

This clone was seen only a few times. V usage is TRBV7-8 and J usage is TRBJ1-6; D is possibly TRBD1 (5 bases). The CDR3 extends over 15 amino acids. V was pared by 5 bases and J by 7 bases, with 15 bases between. Germline values: CDR1 SGHVS, CDR2 FQNEAQ. The CDR3 DNA follows: TGTGCCAGCAGCCCCCATGCGGGGGAAAATTCACCCCTCCACTTT. Residues: CASSPHAGENSPLHF.

The chain links TRBV29-1 to TRBJ2-5; TRBD2 might be the D (6 bases). The CDR3 runs 12 residues. Trimming stripped 7 bases from V and 4 bases from J, with 13 bases between. Germline loops: CDR1 SQVTM, CDR2 ANQGSEA. Here the CDR3 DNA reads TGCAGCGCGGACGGGAGAAGAGAGACCCAGTACTTC. This sequence encodes CSADGRRETQYF.

The rearrangement links TRBV14 to TRBJ2-3; the D gene is possibly TRBD2 (5 bases). There are 16 residues in the CDR3. The germline V gene encodes CDR1 SGHDN and CDR2 FVKESK. V was trimmed by 4 bases and J by 0 bases, leaving 14 bases between them. The CDR3 DNA reads TGTGCCAGCAGCCCGCGCCGAGCGGCTAGCACAGATACGCAGTATTTT. Translated: CASSPRRAASTDTQYF.

This clone was counted at least ten times. This CDR3 is also generated by other DNA sequences in the sample. This chain uses TRBV7-2 with TRBJ2-5; D uncertain. Germline loops: CDR1 SGHTA, CDR2 FQGNSA. The ends were cut back, 1 base at V and 2 bases at J, with 5 bases in the middle. This CDR3 spans 13 amino acids. This chain's CDR3 is CASSLELQETQYF. As DNA, the CDR3 is TGTGCCAGCAGCTTAGAGCTTCAAGAGACCCAGTACTTC.

In DNA, the CDR3 is TGTGCCTGGAGTGTCCGGGGGCAACGCGCAGATACGCAGTATTTT. It is translated as CAWSVRGQRADTQYF. J is TRBJ2-3 and V is TRBV30; perhaps D is TRBD1 or TRBD2 (6 bases each). This CDR3 is built from 15 residues. Per the germline V gene, CDR1 is GTSNPN and CDR2 is SVGIG (reference sequence). With 0 bases removed from V and 4 bases from J, the gap between germline ends came to 14 bases.

CDR3 in DNA: TGTGCCAGCAATCACGGGGTACAGGCTCTCCAAGAGACCCAGTACTTC. This sequence encodes CASNHGVQALQETQYF. The rearrangement uses TRBV2 and TRBJ2-5; the D gene could be TRBD1 or TRBD2 (5 bases each). CDR3 length: 16 residues. Trimming took off 7 bases at V and 1 base at J, with 19 bases between the two ends. Germline V lookup: CDR1 SNHLY, CDR2 FYNNEI.

This clone came up once. Here the CDR3 DNA reads TGTGCCAGCAGCGTAAAAGCGGGGGGAAGAACAGATACGCAGTATTTT. Protein sequence: CASSVKAGGRTDTQYF. The V gene is TRBV9, the J gene TRBJ2-3; 9 positions match TRBD2. The CDR3 extends over 16 amino acids. The V gene end was trimmed by 1 base and the J gene end by 3 bases; junction bases not matched to a gene: 6. In germline, CDR1 is SGDLS, CDR2 YYNGEE.